This T cell receptor (beta chain) comes out of a study of T cells in women clearing cervical HPV infection (dated by TCRdb to the late 2010s). Looking at the study overall: The cases were around 23 women with histologically confirmed HPV16-related CIN3 or worse, and 2 of those women had invasive cancers. Five blinded duplicates per group were added as quality controls, so that 60 or so samples were obtained: around 50 participants and 10 replicates. The exploratory proof-of-principle case-control study was nested within the Guanacaste HPV Natural History Study in Costa Rica and compared TCR repertoires across cervical HPV16 outcomes. Cases were matched to controls by age within five years and by the year the sample was collected. Because only a few women had HLA typing data, the possibility that HLA type acted as a confounder could not be ruled out. Blood from cases was collected at the visit at which the lesion was first identified, whereas blood from controls was collected once infection was no longer detected. In the parent cohort, about 10,000 women aged 18 or older were enrolled in Guanacaste, Costa Rica, during about 1993 to 1995 and then followed for 7 to 8 years. For cases, the median interval between lesion detection and blood sampling was approximately 150 days, with an interquartile range of about 80 to 210 days. Controls were 25 to 30 women whose single incident HPV16 infection cleared within 12 months without precancer or cancer developing. Median age was about 30 years in cases versus 38 to 45 in controls, and baseline characteristics did not differ significantly. General study outcomes and caveats: Whether associations preceded infection or resulted from infection could not be shown with the cross-sectional design, and effector/memory subsets and HPV-specific T cells were not isolated. By combining richness with V gene abundances, random forest classifiers separated cases from controls with an estimated AUC of about 0.82. Across sequencing depths, CIN3+ cases showed significantly higher TCR repertoire richness than controls, but evenness did not differ between the groups. TRBV6-7 relative abundance was lower in cases than in controls (approximately 0.11% versus 0.16%; Bonferroni P = 0.0008). Because T-cell numbers per sample were unknown, differences in richness could reflect varying T-cell content rather than repertoire biology.

A note on this clone: Its target antigen remains unknown. The read terminates 3 residues ahead of where the CDR3 ends, so the germline J gene completes it.

TCR beta CDR3 regions were amplified by multiplex PCR from an average of approximately 1,200 ng genomic DNA per sample using the immunoSEQ assay. To correct primer bias, the assay used a complete synthetic TCR repertoire to set an amplification baseline. The amplicons were sequenced on the Illumina platform. As for the original processing: Sequence errors were corrected by clustering with frequency ratios and a modified nearest-neighbor algorithm, and the sequences were then analyzed in the immunoSEQ Analyzer using IMGT gene definitions. At each rarefaction depth, TCR richness and evenness were averaged across 20 rarefaction repeats, and any sample with fewer sequences than the depth was left out. V, D and J gene relative abundances were compared between groups with Wilcoxon rank sum tests, applying FDR correction. For the blinded duplicates, the intraclass correlation was roughly 96% for TCR richness and averaged about 77% across about 70 gene segments. TCRdb mirrors the immuneACCESS table, restricted to in-frame sequences. Some clones are absent from its copies; in checked studies, under half trace to an unresolved V gene, and the reason for the others is unknown. V and J calls and clone size come straight from that table; D and trimming were deduced from the DNA. The table for this sample lists under 50,000 clones. The ten largest clones capture less than 8% of the sample.

V and J are trimmed by 6 bases and 2 bases, and the gene matches miss 3 bases of the junction. CDR1 DFQATT and CDR2 SNEGSKA were looked up in the germline V gene (reference sequence). Reading from cysteine to phenylalanine, the CDR3 counts 14 amino acids. Sequencing covers 33 bases of the CDR3, shown here with the frame starting at base 1. Every participant had a single incident cervical HPV16 infection, and prevalent HPV16 infections were excluded. Cervical HPV DNA was detected by MY09/MY11 PCR, and genotyping was performed by dot-blot hybridization. Around 15 mL of heparinized blood were centrifuged, and the buffy coat was split into aliquots, frozen at -30 degrees C, and then kept at -80 degrees C. QIAGEN kits were used to extract genomic DNA from the buffy coat specimens.

This chain is built from TRBV20-1 and TRBJ2-2, with TRBD2 identical over 10 junction bases. The receptor was isolated from a woman between 18 and 69 years old with a cervical HPV16 infection that either progressed to CIN3+ or cleared (not recorded which). The sequencing sample was made of blood buffy coat. The DNA read from the CDR3 is TGCAGTGCAATAGCGGGGGGAAACACCGGGGAG. Its translation reads: CSAIAGGNTGE. The complete CDR3 protein is CSAIAGGNTGELFF.